This T cell receptor (beta chain) originates from a study of blood T cell repertoires in COVID-19. For the study at large: Donors in the United States, Italy and Spain gave samples during acute or convalescent COVID-19. Sample material is recorded as cDNA or gDNA derived from T cells, B-cell-depleted T cells, or PBMCs.

CDR1 and CDR2 from the germline V gene are SGHTA and FQGNSA. The CDR3 has 13 amino acids. The J segment lost 7 bases and the V segment lost 6 bases, leaving 8 bases of the junction unmatched. As handled by the study authors: Reference gene primer amplification gave nucleated cell count estimates. Measured with immunoSEQ multiplex PCR; TCRdb has only the in-frame clones, and not every one. V and J calls and clone size are those listed in that table; D and trimming were worked out from the DNA. Here the sample spans over 200,000 clones, 70% to 90% being singletons. The TCR comes from a woman in her twenties or thirties who had recovered from COVID-19. Material for sequencing was peripheral blood. The chain combines TRBV7-2 with TRBJ1-2; TRBD1 matches 7 bases. For the CDR3, the DNA is TGTGCCAGCAGTCTTGACAGGGTTCTTGGCTACACCTTC. Residues: CASSLDRVLGYTF.